Listed below are T cell receptor beta chains from one sample, sequenced in a study of T cell responses to AZD1222 COVID-19 vaccine. Measured with immunoSEQ multiplex PCR; TCRdb has only the in-frame clones, and not every one. Among 150,000 to 200,000 clones listed, roughly 94% were seen once. Specimen: peripheral blood, collected 28 days after the second AZD1222 dose. The source of these receptors is an adult who received the AZD1222 COVID-19 vaccine. The conserved cysteine and the conserved F or W are not part of the CDR3 here. Not all rows give a size; the values are once, few, many and, for expanded clones, a class.

ASSFRRWTGPNYEQY	NA	TRBJ2-7	TRBV3-1/TRBV3-2
ASSYSTRLNTGELF	NA	TRBJ2-2	TRBV6-6
ASSLGVGYGYT	NA	TRBJ1-2	TRBV7-9
ASSSPGLPTNEKLF	NA	TRBJ1-4	TRBV28
ASSEWGRNTEAF	NA	TRBJ1-1	TRBV25-1
ASSPHGNEAF	once	TRBJ1-1	TRBV9
ASSQAPTYTDTQY	once	TRBJ2-3	TRBV4-1
ASSVHFGGEAF	once	TRBJ1-1	TRBV9
ASSFPGQGGNEKLF	once	TRBJ1-4	TRBV28
ASRSGQINSPLH	NA	TRBJ1-6	TRBV2
ASSPGGPPRY	NA	TRBJ2-4	TRBV7-9
AHLPPGGAIQAVEQF	NA	TRBJ2-1	TRBV30
ASSTQTFSGNTIY	NA	TRBJ1-3	TRBV19
ASSVGTEYEQY	few	TRBJ2-7	TRBV12-3/TRBV12-4
SASRQGDQPQH	NA	TRBJ1-5	TRBV20-1
ASTSGMNEQF	NA	TRBJ2-1	TRBV19
ASSLRGAGVLGEQY	NA	TRBJ2-7	TRBV11-3
ASRDQETQY	NA	TRBJ2-5	TRBV2
ASSSMGGNTIY	NA	TRBJ1-3	TRBV2
ASSQDVYLRGAYEQY	once	TRBJ2-7	TRBV4-1